A selection of T cell receptor beta chains follows, all from one sample in a study of blood T cells in healthy people across ages. One entry per CDR3 protein, called by TCRdb with MiXCR from the 5' RACE reads. The sample holds approximately 940,000 distinct CDR3 sequences, approximately 49% seen once. The sample taken for sequencing was blood. Source of these receptors: a man aged 30 to 45 in good health. The CDR3 runs from the conserved cysteine through the conserved F or W. D genes are given only for firm matches. Size tells how often a clone was seen (once, few, many) or the class of an expanded clone, and some rows leave it out.

CDR3 length	V gene	J gene	clone size	D gene	CDR3 protein	CDR3 DNA
12	TRBV12-3/TRBV12-4	TRBJ1-5	many	TRBD1	CASRQGSQPQHF	TGTGCCAGCAGACAGGGGAGTCAGCCCCAGCATTTT
17	TRBV9	TRBJ2-3	-	-	CASSVRAGGADTDTQYF	TGTGCCAGCAGCGTGAGAGCTGGGGGGGCCGACACAGATACGCAGTATTTT
14	TRBV20-1	TRBJ2-7	-	-	CSAQTRQNLYEQYF	TGCAGTGCCCAAACAAGACAGAATCTTTACGAGCAGTACTTC
13	TRBV12-3/TRBV12-4	TRBJ2-3	many	-	CASSPAGTPQTYF	TGTGCCAGCAGTCCAGCCGGGACACCCCAAACGTATTTT
15	TRBV6-2/TRBV6-3	TRBJ1-2	-	-	CASSYPNQELYGYTF	TGTGCCAGCAGTTACCCGAATCAGGAGCTCTATGGCTACACCTTC
13	TRBV20-1	TRBJ2-7	-	-	CSARDLRAYKQYF	TGCAGTGCTAGAGATCTGAGGGCCTACAAGCAGTACTTC
16	TRBV4-1	TRBJ1-5	-	TRBD1	CASSQEGQGRVQPQHF	TGCGCCAGCAGCCAAGAGGGACAGGGAAGGGTTCAGCCCCAGCATTTT
18	TRBV7-9	TRBJ1-4	-	-	CASSPQRKFTATNEKLFF	TGTGCCAGCAGCCCCCAACGGAAGTTTACTGCAACTAATGAAAAACTGTTTTTT
11	TRBV10-3	TRBJ2-5	-	-	CAISLGSEQYF	TGTGCCATCAGTCTTGGGAGTGAGCAGTACTTC
15	TRBV28	TRBJ2-3	-	TRBD2	CASSRGTRGTDTQYF	TGTGCCAGCAGCCGCGGGACTAGGGGTACAGATACGCAGTATTTT
15	TRBV9	TRBJ1-6	-	TRBD1	CASSVQGANNSPLHF	TGTGCCAGCAGCGTGCAGGGGGCCAATAATTCACCCCTCCACTTT
12	TRBV28	TRBJ1-2	few	-	CASTDANYGYTF	TGTGCCAGCACCGACGCTAACTATGGCTACACCTTC
16	TRBV2	TRBJ2-1	-	TRBD1	CASSSPGTGGYNEQFF	TGTGCCAGCAGTTCCCCCGGGACAGGGGGCTACAATGAGCAGTTCTTC
13	TRBV12-3/TRBV12-4	TRBJ1-1	-	-	CASSLRGVTEAFF	TGTGCCAGCAGTTTACGCGGGGTTACTGAAGCTTTCTTT
13	TRBV27	TRBJ1-4	once	-	CASSLAGNEKLFF	TGTGCCAGCAGTTTAGCGGGGAATGAAAAACTGTTTTTT
14	TRBV20-1	TRBJ1-6	few	-	CSARPQGPQSPLHF	TGCAGTGCTAGACCTCAGGGGCCCCAATCACCCCTCCACTTT
14	TRBV20-1	TRBJ1-2	few	-	CSAGEGSANYGYTF	TGCAGTGCTGGGGAAGGGTCGGCTAACTATGGCTACACCTTC